These 3 T cell receptor beta chains share one sample of origin, sequenced in a study of OX40 agonist ivuxolimab in advanced cancers. To prepare the library, the immunoSEQ multiplex PCR assay was applied. The immuneACCESS repertoire file appears here via TCRdb, limited to in-frame rearrangements. These files lack a portion of the clones; in checked studies, under half of the deficit traces to unresolved V genes, and the cause of the others is not known. The sample table records 30,000 to 35,000 clones; about nine tenths of these occur just once. Of the sample, 36% falls within the top ten clones. Sequencing was performed on CD4+ or CD8+ T cells sorted from blood, taken in a trial of the OX40 agonist ivuxolimab. Source of these receptors: an adult with an advanced solid tumor such as melanoma, head and neck, liver or kidney cancer.

The chain joins TRBV7-9 to TRBJ1-1; the D is unclear. The CDR3 runs to 9 residues. CDR1 and CDR2 from the germline V gene are SEHNR and FQNEAQ (reference sequence). V was shortened by 8 bases and J by 5 bases, with 3 bases between the two germline ends. CDR3 DNA: TGTGCCAGCCAGACTGAAGCTTTCTTT. This encodes CASQTEAFF.

This clone was seen a few times. The V call is TRBV9, the J call TRBJ2-3; 10 nucleotides agree with TRBD2. With V trimmed by 4 bases and J by 2 bases, 7 bases remained unmatched. The germline gives CDR1 SGDLS, CDR2 YYNGEE. There are 16 residues in the CDR3. The CDR3 sequence is CASSPSGGVITDTQYF. CDR3 DNA sequence: TGTGCCAGCAGCCCCAGCGGGGGGGTCATCACAGATACGCAGTATTTT.

This clone is a singleton in its sample. The chain couples TRBV9 to TRBJ2-3, with TRBD2 matching over 10 bases. The CDR3 has 15 residues. The J segment lost 4 bases and the V segment lost 4 bases, leaving 6 bases of the junction unmatched. CDR1 SGDLS and CDR2 YYNGEE come from the germline V gene. CDR3 protein: CASSQGTSVSDTQYF. The CDR3, as DNA: TGTGCCAGCAGCCAAGGGACTAGCGTTTCAGATACGCAGTATTTT.